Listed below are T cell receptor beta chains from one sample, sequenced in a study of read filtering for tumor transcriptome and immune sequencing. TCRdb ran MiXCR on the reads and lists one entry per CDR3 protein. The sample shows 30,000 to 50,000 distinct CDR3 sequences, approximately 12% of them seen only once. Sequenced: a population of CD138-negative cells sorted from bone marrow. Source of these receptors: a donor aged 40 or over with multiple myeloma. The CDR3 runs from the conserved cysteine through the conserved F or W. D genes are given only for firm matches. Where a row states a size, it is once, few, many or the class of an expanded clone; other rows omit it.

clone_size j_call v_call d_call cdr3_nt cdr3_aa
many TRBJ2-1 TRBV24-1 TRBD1 TGTGCCACCAGTGATTTGGGGACAGACAATGAGCAGTTCTTC CATSDLGTDNEQFF
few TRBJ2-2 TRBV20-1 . TGCAGTGCTACTCGGAGGACCGGGGAGCTGTTTTTT CSATRRTGELFF
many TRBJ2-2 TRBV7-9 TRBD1 TGTGCCAGCAGCTCGGGACAGGGGGGTACCGGGGAGCTGTTTTTT CASSSGQGGTGELFF
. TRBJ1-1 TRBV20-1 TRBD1 TGCAGTGCTAGTAGTTTTCAGGGGGCGGGGAAGACTGAAGCTTTCTTT CSASSFQGAGKTEAFF
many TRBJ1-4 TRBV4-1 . TGCGCCAGCAGCCAAGATATGGAGGGTTTGGAACTGTTTTTT CASSQDMEGLELFF
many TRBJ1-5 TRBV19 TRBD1 TGTGCCAGTAGGGGACAGGGATCAGGTCAGCCCCAGCATTTT CASRGQGSGQPQHF
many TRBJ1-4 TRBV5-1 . TGCGCCAGCAAACCCCTGCCGGGGATGGCTGAAAAACTGTTTTTT CASKPLPGMAEKLFF
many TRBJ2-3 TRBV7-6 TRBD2 TGTGCCAGCAGCTCGGGTAGCGGGGGCTCCACAGATACGCAGTATTTT CASSSGSGGSTDTQYF
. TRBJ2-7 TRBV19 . TGTGCCAGTAGTATATCAGGCTACGAGCAGTACTTC CASSISGYEQYF
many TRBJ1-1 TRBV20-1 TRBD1 TGCAGTGCTGCTGGACAGGGAGTGACTGAAGCTTTCTTT CSAAGQGVTEAFF
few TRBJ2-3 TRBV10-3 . TGTGCCGTACGCGACCCCCAGGACCGCACAGATACGCAGTATTTT CAVRDPQDRTDTQYF
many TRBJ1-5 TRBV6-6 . TGTGCCAGCAGTTACATAAGGGATCAGCCCCAGCATTTT CASSYIRDQPQHF
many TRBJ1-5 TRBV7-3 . TGTGCCAGCAGCTTAAATTTCGAGGGGCCCGCCTTAGGTCAGCCCCAGCATTTT CASSLNFEGPALGQPQHF
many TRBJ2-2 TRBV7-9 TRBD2 TGTGCCAGCAGCCCGGGAGTAGCGGGATATAACACCGGGGAGCTGTTTTTT CASSPGVAGYNTGELFF
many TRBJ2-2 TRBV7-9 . TGTGCCAGCACTCCAAGTAGTCCGAACACCGGGGAGCTGTTTTTT CASTPSSPNTGELFF
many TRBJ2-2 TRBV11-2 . TGTGCCAGCAGCTCGGGACTGAACACCGGGGAGCTGTTTTTT CASSSGLNTGELFF
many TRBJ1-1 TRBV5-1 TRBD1 TGCGCCAGCAGCAACCCCCAGGGGGGCACTGAAGCTTTCTTT CASSNPQGGTEAFF
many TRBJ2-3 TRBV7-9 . TGTGCCAGCAGCTTCAGGGCCTTTGATACGCAGTATTTT CASSFRAFDTQYF
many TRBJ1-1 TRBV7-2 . TGTGCCAGCGCCCGGAGTAGGATGAACACTGAAGCTTTCTTT CASARSRMNTEAFF
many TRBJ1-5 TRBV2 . TGTGCCAGCAGCTGGGGTGAGAATCAGCCCCAGCATTTT CASSWGENQPQHF
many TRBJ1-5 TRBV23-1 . TGCGCCAGCAGTCATCCGGGGACCTCCGGGCAGCCCCAGCATTTT CASSHPGTSGQPQHF
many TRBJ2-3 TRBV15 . TGTGCCACCAGCAGAGGAGGCTTCGGCACAGATACGCAGTATTTT CATSRGGFGTDTQYF
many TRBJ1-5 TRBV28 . TGTGCCAGCAGGCCAGTCGGGGCTGGAGAGATTAGCAATCAGCCCCAGCATTTT CASRPVGAGEISNQPQHF
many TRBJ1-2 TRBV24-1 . TGTGCCACCAGTGACCCGAGGGGCGCTGGATCGTATGGCTACACCTTC CATSDPRGAGSYGYTF
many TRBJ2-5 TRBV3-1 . TGTGCCAGCAGCCAAAGCACAGGAGAGACCCAGTACTTC CASSQSTGETQYF
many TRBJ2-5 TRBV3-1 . TGTGCCAGCAGCTCCCAGTCCGGGGTCGGGGAGACCCAGTACTTC CASSSQSGVGETQYF
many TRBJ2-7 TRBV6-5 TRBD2 TGTGCCAGCAGTGAGACTAGCGGGATCTCCTACGAGCAGTACTTC CASSETSGISYEQYF
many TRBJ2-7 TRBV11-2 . TGTGCCAGCAGCTTAGCTGCATCCAACTACGAGCAGTACTTC CASSLAASNYEQYF
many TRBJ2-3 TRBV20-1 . TGCAGTGCCCCGACGCTCACAGATACGCAGTATTTT CSAPTLTDTQYF
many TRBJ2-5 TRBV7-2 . TGTGCCAGCAGCTTAGCTTGGAGCTCCCGGGAGACCCAGTACTTC CASSLAWSSRETQYF
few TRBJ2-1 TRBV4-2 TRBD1 TGTGCCAGCAGCCCACAGGGGACTGAGCAGTTCTTC CASSPQGTEQFF
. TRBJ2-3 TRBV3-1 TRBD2 TGTGCCAGCAGCCGTAAATTAGCGGGGGACTTCACCACAGATACGCAGTATTTT CASSRKLAGDFTTDTQYF
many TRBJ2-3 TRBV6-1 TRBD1 TGTGCCTCCGAGACAGGGGGCGCAGATACGCAGTATTTT CASETGGADTQYF
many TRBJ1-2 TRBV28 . TGTGCCACCAACCTCCAGGATGCGGCTAACTATGGCTACACCTTC CATNLQDAANYGYTF
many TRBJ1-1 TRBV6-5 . TGTGCCAGCAGCGCCAGGGGAGAGAACACTGAAGCTTTCTTT CASSARGENTEAFF
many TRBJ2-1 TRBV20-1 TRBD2 TGCAGTGCAGATAGCGGGGAAGTCTACAATGAGCAGTTCTTC CSADSGEVYNEQFF
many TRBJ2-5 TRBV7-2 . TGTGCCAGCAGCTTAACTGGAGCCCAAGAGACCCAGTACTTC CASSLTGAQETQYF
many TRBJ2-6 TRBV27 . TGTGCCAGCAGTTTATCGAAAGGGTCCGGGGCCAACGTCCTGACTTTC CASSLSKGSGANVLTF
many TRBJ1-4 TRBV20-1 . TGCAGTGCCCCCTTGGCTGGGGCTACTAATGAAAAACTGTTTTTT CSAPLAGATNEKLFF
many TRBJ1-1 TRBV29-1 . TGCAGCGCCCGATTGAGGGGGGAAACTGAAGCTTTCTTT CSARLRGETEAFF
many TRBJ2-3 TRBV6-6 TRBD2 TGTGCCAGCAGACCCACTAGCGGGTATCAAGGGTACACAGATACGCAGTATTTT CASRPTSGYQGYTDTQYF
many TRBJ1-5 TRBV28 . TGTGCCAGCAGTATACCAGGGTATTGGCAGCCCCAGCATTTT CASSIPGYWQPQHF
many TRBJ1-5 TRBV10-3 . TGTGCCATCGAGTCCGGGACCGGGAATCAGCCCCAGCATTTT CAIESGTGNQPQHF
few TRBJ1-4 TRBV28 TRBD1 TGTGCCAGCAGTTCCCTGCGGGACAGGAGTTCCCCTTTT CASSSLRDRSSPF
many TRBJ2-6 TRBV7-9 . TGTGCCAGCAGTCTAAGAACGTCTGGGGCCAACGTCCTGACTTTC CASSLRTSGANVLTF
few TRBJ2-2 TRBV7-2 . TGTGCCAGCAGCTTAGCCCCCCGGGGAACCGGGGAGCTGTTTTTT CASSLAPRGTGELFF
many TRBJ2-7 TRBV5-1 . TGCGCCAGCAGCTTGGAAGGCCACACCTACGAGCAGTACTTC CASSLEGHTYEQYF
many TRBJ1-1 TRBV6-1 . TGTGCCAGCAGTTACAGGGTCGGGAACACTGAAGCTTTCTTT CASSYRVGNTEAFF
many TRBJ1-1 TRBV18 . TGTGCCAGCTCACCACCGAGGGCAGGGAACACTGAAGCTTTCTTT CASSPPRAGNTEAFF
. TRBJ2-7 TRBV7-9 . TGTGCCAGCAGCTCTCAGGGACGGCCACATTTCTACGAGCAGTACTTC CASSSQGRPHFYEQYF